The text below deals with one T cell receptor beta chain. As yet, its antigen is unknown. The data stem from a study of post-analysis software for immune sequencing data. Prepared TCR beta cDNA libraries contained unique molecular identifiers. Out of about 1 to 11 million T cells, 480,000 or so cDNA molecules were generated. TCRdb passed the PCR reads through MiXCR, listing each CDR3 protein once. The sample holds 350,000 to 450,000 distinct CDR3 sequences; about a third are singletons and the top ten take around 15%. Study observations and caveats: Batch-matched samples strongly co-clustered by F measure. Five or six TRBV segments, TRBV5-6, TRBV5-1 and TRBV20-1 among them, were found more frequent in patients than controls.

The CDR3 is 15 residues long. Trimming cost V 7 bases and J 0 bases, with 14 bases left between them. The chain joins TRBV12-3 or TRBV12-4 to TRBJ2-3, with D possibly TRBD2 on 5 matching bases. Input material: blood. The source of this sequence is a girl aged 10 to 17 with multiple sclerosis. As DNA, the CDR3 is TGTGCCAGCACCCCTCAGGAGGTGAGCACAGATACGCAGTATTTT. Its protein product is CASTPQEVSTDTQYF.